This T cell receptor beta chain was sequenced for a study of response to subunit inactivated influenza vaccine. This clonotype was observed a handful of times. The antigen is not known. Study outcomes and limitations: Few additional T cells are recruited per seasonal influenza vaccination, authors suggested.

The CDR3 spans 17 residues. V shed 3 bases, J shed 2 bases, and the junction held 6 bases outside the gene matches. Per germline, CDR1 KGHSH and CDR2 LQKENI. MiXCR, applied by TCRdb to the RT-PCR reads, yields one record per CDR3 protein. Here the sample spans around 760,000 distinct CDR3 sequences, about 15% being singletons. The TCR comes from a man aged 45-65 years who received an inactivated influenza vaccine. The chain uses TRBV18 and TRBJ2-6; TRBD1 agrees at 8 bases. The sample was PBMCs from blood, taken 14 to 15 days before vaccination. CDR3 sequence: CASSPIQTGAGANVLTF. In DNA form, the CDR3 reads TGTGCCAGCTCACCCATACAGACAGGGGCTGGGGCCAACGTCCTGACTTTC.